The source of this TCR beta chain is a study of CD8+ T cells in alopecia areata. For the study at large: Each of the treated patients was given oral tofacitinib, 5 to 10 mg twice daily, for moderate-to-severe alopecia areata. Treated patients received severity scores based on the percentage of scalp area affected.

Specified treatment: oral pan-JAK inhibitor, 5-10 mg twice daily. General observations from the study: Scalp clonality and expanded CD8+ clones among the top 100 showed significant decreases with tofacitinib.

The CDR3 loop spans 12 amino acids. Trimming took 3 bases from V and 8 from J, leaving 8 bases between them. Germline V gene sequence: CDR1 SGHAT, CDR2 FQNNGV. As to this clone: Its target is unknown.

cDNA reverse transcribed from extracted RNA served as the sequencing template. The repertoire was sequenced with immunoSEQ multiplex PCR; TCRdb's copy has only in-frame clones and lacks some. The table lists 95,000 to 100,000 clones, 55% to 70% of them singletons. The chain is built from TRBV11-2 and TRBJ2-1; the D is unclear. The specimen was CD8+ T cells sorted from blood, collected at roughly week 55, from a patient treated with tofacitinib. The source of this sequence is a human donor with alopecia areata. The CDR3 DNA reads TGTGCCAGCAGCTTTAGTGACCATGAGCAGTTCTTC. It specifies CASSFSDHEQFF.